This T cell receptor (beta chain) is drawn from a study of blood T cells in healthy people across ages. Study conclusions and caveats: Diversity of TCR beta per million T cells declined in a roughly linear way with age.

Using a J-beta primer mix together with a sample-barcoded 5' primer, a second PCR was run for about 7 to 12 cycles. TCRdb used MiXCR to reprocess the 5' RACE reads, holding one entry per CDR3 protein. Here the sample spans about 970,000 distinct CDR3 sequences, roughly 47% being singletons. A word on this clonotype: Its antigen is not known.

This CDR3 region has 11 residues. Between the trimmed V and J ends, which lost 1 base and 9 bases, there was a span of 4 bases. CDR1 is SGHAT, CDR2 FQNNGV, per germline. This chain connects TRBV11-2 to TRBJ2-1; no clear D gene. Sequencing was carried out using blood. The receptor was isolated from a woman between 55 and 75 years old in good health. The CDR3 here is CASSLVTEQFF. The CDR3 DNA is TGTGCCAGCAGCTTAGTTACTGAGCAGTTCTTC.